What follows are 26 T cell receptor beta chains derived from one specimen sequenced in a study of long-term antiretroviral therapy in people with HIV. Sequencing used immunoSEQ v3.0 at survey level. TCRdb's table, derived via immunoSEQ multiplex PCR, lists solely in-frame clones and lacks some. Seen here are tens of thousands of clones, around 80% observed once, and the top ten hold about 3.4%. Sequences were derived from unsorted PBMCs, sampled 1.9 years after starting antiretroviral therapy. These receptors all stem from a woman between 50 and 59 years old with HIV.

This chain connects TRBV5-1 to TRBJ2-7; 9 bases match TRBD2. V lost 5 bases and J lost 5; bases outside the gene matches: 5. The CDR3 sequence is 13 residues long. Germline-derived CDR1 and CDR2 are SGHRS and YFSETQ. The CDR3 loop is CASRSGTSNEQYF. The DNA of the CDR3 is TGCGCCAGCAGGTCCGGGACTAGCAACGAGCAGTACTTC.

The rearrangement joins TRBV7-2 to TRBJ2-1; D gene uncertain. The CDR3 runs to 13 residues. CDR1 is SGHTA, CDR2 FQGNSA, per germline. V dropped 3 bases and J dropped 8 bases, with 11 bases sitting between them. CDR3: CASSFRLSHEQFF. In DNA form, the CDR3 reads TGTGCCAGCAGCTTCCGACTTTCTCATGAGCAGTTCTTC.

V and J are TRBV11-2 and TRBJ1-1, with D unclear. The ends were cut back, 5 bases at V and 11 bases at J, with 12 bases in the middle. The CDR3 consists of 11 residues. Germline CDR1 is SGHAT and CDR2 is FQNNGV. CDR3: CASSLLGGAFF. Written as DNA, the CDR3 is TGTGCCAGCAGCCTATTGGGAGGCGCTTTCTTT.

The rearrangement joins TRBV27 to TRBJ1-5; 7 bases map to TRBD1. This CDR3 is 15 amino acids long. Trimming at V came to 6 bases and at J to 3 bases, leaving 8 bases not matched to a gene. Germline CDR1 and CDR2: MNHEY and SMNVEV (reference sequence). In DNA form, the CDR3 reads TGTGCCAGCAGACGTACAGGGGTCGACAATCAGCCCCAGCATTTT. Translated: CASRRTGVDNQPQHF.

The chain combines TRBV9 with TRBJ2-5; TRBD2 matches 8 bases. From germline, CDR1 is SGDLS and CDR2 YYNGEE. V shed 4 bases and J 5 bases; nucleotides not matched to a gene: 13. This CDR3 region has 16 residues. CDR3 bases: TGTGCCAGCAGCCCGGGGGGGTACGATCATTCGGAGACCCAGTACTTC. Its protein is CASSPGGYDHSETQYF. The full variable domain, its missing parts supplied by reference TRBV9 and TRBJ2-5, is DSGVTQTPKHLITATGQRVTLRCSPRSGDLSVYWYQQSLDQGLQFLIQYYNGEERAKGNILERFSAQQFPDLHSELNLSSLELGDSALYFCASSPGGYDHSETQYFGPGTRLLVL.

The rearrangement links TRBV6-1 to TRBJ1-5, with 9 bases aligning to TRBD1. The CDR3 sequence is 15 residues long. With V trimmed by 5 bases and J by 4 bases, 6 bases remained unmatched. The V gene's germline CDR1 is MNHNS and CDR2 SASEGT. Here the CDR3 DNA reads TGTGCCAGCAGTTTCCAGACAGGGGGGAATCAGCCCCAGCATTTT. It is translated as CASSFQTGGNQPQHF.

This chain joins TRBV5-1 and TRBJ1-1; D is unresolved. V was clipped by 0 bases and J by 5 bases, with 11 bases between them. CDR1 and CDR2 from the germline V gene are SGHRS and YFSETQ. The CDR3 runs 14 residues. CDR3 loop: CASSLESSATEAFF. As DNA, the CDR3 is TGCGCCAGCAGCTTGGAGAGTTCAGCGACTGAAGCTTTCTTT.

The table lists this clone with a few counts. V and J are TRBV5-1 and TRBJ2-7; TRBD1 matches 7 bases. CDR3 length: 14 amino acids. The trim removed 4 bases at V and 6 bases at J, leaving 10 bases unmatched. CDR1 and CDR2 (germline): SGHRS, YFSETQ. The CDR3 bases are TGCGCCAGCAGCGACCGGGACAGAGGGGCCGAGCAGTACTTC. Its translation is CASSDRDRGAEQYF.

J is TRBJ1-5 and V is TRBV2; 10 nucleotides line up with TRBD1. In germline, CDR1 is SNHLY, CDR2 FYNNEI. This CDR3 is built from 14 residues. Losses at the gene ends were 4 bases for V and 4 bases for J; bases not matched to a gene: 1. CDR3 protein: CASSGTGGNQPQHF. The CDR3 region has the DNA TGTGCCAGCAGTGGGACAGGGGGGAATCAGCCCCAGCATTTT.

This chain uses TRBV28 with TRBJ2-7; D is ambiguous. Germline CDR1 reads MDHEN; CDR2 reads SYDVKM. V lost 4 bases to trimming and J lost 4 bases, with 20 bases between them. This CDR3 has 16 amino acids. The CDR3 coding sequence is TGTGCCAGCAGTTCCTTAGACAACCTCCCCCCTTACGAGCAGTACTTC. Amino acids: CASSSLDNLPPYEQYF.

The chain combines TRBV29-1 with TRBJ2-5, with 7 bases lining up with TRBD2. There are 12 residues in the CDR3. V dropped 8 bases and J dropped 5; count of bases not matched to a gene: 8. The germline V gene encodes CDR1 SQVTM and CDR2 ANQGSEA. DNA for the CDR3: TGCAGCTCAAAGCTGGGAGGGGAGACCCAGTACTTC. Its protein is CSSKLGGETQYF.

This chain joins TRBV7-9 and TRBJ2-1; D tentatively fits TRBD1 or TRBD2 (5 bases each). V gave up 1 base and J gave up 9 bases, with 13 bases separating them. Germline CDR1 reads SEHNR; CDR2 reads FQNEAQ (reference sequence). There are 14 residues in the CDR3. The DNA for the CDR3 is TGTGCCAGCAGCTTAGGAGGGGTCGGCGGTGAGCAGTTCTTC. The encoded protein is CASSLGGVGGEQFF. The full variable domain, with the rest looked up from reference TRBV7-9 and TRBJ2-1, is DTGVSQNPRHKITKRGQNVTFRCDPISEHNRLYWYRQTLGQGPEFLTYFQNEAQLEKSRLLSDRFSAERPKGSFSTLEIQRTEQGDSAMYLCASSLGGVGGEQFFGPGTRLTVL.

The chain links TRBV21-1 to TRBJ2-2. TRBV21-1 is noted as a pseudogene. The CDR3 is 17 amino acids. CDR3 sequence: CASSKAILGSGTGELFF. The CDR3 DNA reads TGTGCCAGCAGCAAAGCGATACTGGGATCGGGCACCGGGGAGCTGTTTTTT.

The rearrangement links TRBV2 to TRBJ2-7, with 14 bases identical to TRBD2. The CDR3 length is 15 residues. Trimming took 1 base from V and 6 from J; bases not matched to a gene: 2. Germline CDR1 SNHLY, CDR2 FYNNEI. The CDR3 loop is CASSEGTSGGFEQYF. The CDR3 region has the DNA TGTGCCAGCAGTGAAGGGACTAGCGGGGGGTTCGAGCAGTACTTC.

This clone occurred a few times. The CDR3 sequence is CAISERGLGNSPLHF. The CDR3 coding sequence is TGTGCCATCAGTGAGAGGGGTCTGGGGAATTCACCCCTCCACTTT. This rearrangement joins TRBV10-3 to TRBJ1-6, with D possibly TRBD1 on 5 matching bases. The CDR3 length is 15 residues. Germline V gives CDR1 ENHRY, CDR2 SYGVKD. V gave up 2 bases and J gave up 7 bases, with 12 bases separating them.

The rearrangement uses TRBV4-3 and TRBJ1-2; TRBD1 is a possible D gene (6 bases). This CDR3 has 15 amino acids. The ends were cut back, 0 bases at V and 3 bases at J, with 11 bases in the middle. CDR1 and CDR2 from the germline V gene are LGHNA and YSLEER. The CDR3 DNA sequence: TGCGCCAGCAGCCAAGAACAGGGAACTCACTATGGCTACACCTTC. Encoded protein: CASSQEQGTHYGYTF.

The chain employs TRBV13 and TRBJ1-5, with 10 bases identical to TRBD1. V lost 4 bases to trimming and J lost 5 bases; unmatched junction nucleotides: 5. The CDR3 consists of 15 residues. Germline assignment: CDR1 PRHDT and CDR2 FYEKMQ (reference sequence). The CDR3 here is CASSSGQGMDQPQHF. The CDR3 region has the DNA TGTGCCAGCAGCTCGGGACAGGGGATGGATCAGCCCCAGCATTTT.

The genes are TRBV19 and TRBJ1-2; the D gene is possibly TRBD1 (5 bases). The CDR3 extends over 11 amino acids. V was cut by 5 bases and J by 6 bases, with 7 bases left in between. CDR1 is LNHDA, CDR2 SQIVND, per germline (reference sequence). This CDR3 is CASSLGDGYTF. The CDR3 DNA reads as TGTGCCAGTAGTTTAGGGGATGGCTACACCTTC.

V gene TRBV20-1 combines with J gene TRBJ1-2; a possible D gene is TRBD1 (5 bases). The CDR3 loop spans 10 amino acids. The V end lost 5 bases, the J end lost 12 bases, and 13 bases lay between the germline ends. Germline values: CDR1 DFQATT, CDR2 SNEGSKA (reference sequence). The CDR3 DNA reads as TGCAGTGCTCTTCAGACAGTCAACACCTTC. Translation gives CSALQTVNTF.

The chain carries TRBV28 and TRBJ1-1, with TRBD1 matching 11 bases. CDR1 and CDR2 from the germline V gene are MDHEN and SYDVKM. Germline trimming cut 6 bases from V and 5 bases from J; bases unmatched to any gene: 5. CDR3 length equals 14 residues. The DNA of the CDR3 is TGTGCCAGCAGGGACAGGGGGCGGCAGACTGAAGCTTTCTTT. It is translated as CASRDRGRQTEAFF.

V usage is TRBV14 and J usage is TRBJ1-2, with a possible D match to TRBD1 (6 bases). Germline V lookup: CDR1 SGHDN, CDR2 FVKESK. This CDR3 comprises 14 residues. V lost 0 bases, J lost 14 bases, and 19 bases lay in between. Here the CDR3 DNA reads TGTGCCAGCAGCCAAGAAGGAAGAGGGGGGCTGGCAACCTTC. The encoded protein is CASSQEGRGGLATF.

The chain is built from TRBV28 and TRBJ1-4, with no clear D. The CDR3 sequence is 14 residues long. CDR1 MDHEN and CDR2 SYDVKM come from the germline V gene. Trimming took 2 bases from V and 8 from J, leaving 12 bases between them. The CDR3 nucleotides are TGTGCCAGCAGTTTAGGCAGGACCCGGGAAAAACTGTTTTTT. It specifies CASSLGRTREKLFF.

This sequence joins TRBV11-1 and TRBJ2-1; 11 positions agree with TRBD2. CDR1 is SGHAT and CDR2 is FQDESV in the germline V gene (reference sequence). There are 16 residues in the CDR3. J gave up 2 bases and V 5 bases, and 5 bases lay outside the gene matches. The CDR3 protein is CASSLLAGGPYNEQFF. The CDR3 DNA reads as TGTGCCAGCAGCCTATTAGCGGGGGGGCCCTACAATGAGCAGTTCTTC.

V gene TRBV7-8 combines with J gene TRBJ1-2; 8 bases match TRBD1. The CDR3 has 14 residues. Per germline, CDR1 SGHVS and CDR2 FQNEAQ. Trimming took 2 bases from V and 7 from J; bases not matched to a gene: 6. CDR3 sequence: CASSLQGASGGYTF. In nucleotides, the CDR3 is TGTGCCAGCAGCTTACAGGGGGCCTCGGGTGGCTACACCTTC.

The chain carries TRBV28 and TRBJ1-2, with unresolved D. This CDR3 is built from 16 residues. Germline assignment: CDR1 MDHEN and CDR2 SYDVKM. Trimming shortened V by 6 bases and J by 7 bases, and 24 bases separated the two germline ends. Here the CDR3 reads CASRPPGRKNPGGYTF. Here the CDR3 DNA reads TGTGCCAGCAGGCCTCCGGGTCGTAAGAACCCGGGTGGCTACACCTTC.

The rearrangement uses TRBV18 and TRBJ2-1; D is unclear. Between the trimmed V and J ends, which lost 1 base and 6 bases, there was a span of 4 bases. Germline CDR1 and CDR2: KGHSH and LQKENI. The CDR3 spans 12 residues. CDR3 nucleotides: TGTGCCAGCTCACCACGAACCAATGAGCAGTTCTTC. This codes for CASSPRTNEQFF.